This note documents a single T cell receptor (beta chain) sequence. The specificity of this receptor is unknown. No base-level quality is on record; no much larger clone is a single base apart. The CDR3 numbers 17 residues from cysteine through phenylalanine. CDR3 DNA only is kept here, 51 bases in frame from base 1. CDR1 and CDR2 (MDHEN, SYDVKM) derive from the germline V gene. Relative to germline, V is 4 bases shorter and J is 4 bases shorter, with 20 bases between their ends. The sample is drawn from a study of shared T cell receptors in the human thymus (dated by TCRdb to 2020 to 2023). Background for the entire study: The study examined how self-reactive, shared T-cell receptor alpha chains are generated in the human thymus.

Library preparation employed the immunoSEQ multiplex PCR assay. The clones in this table, taken by TCRdb from immuneACCESS, are in-frame only. Not every clone is retained; where verified, under half of the shortfall comes from an unresolved V gene, and the cause of the rest is unknown. The sample includes over 650,000 clones, with around 87% observed a single time. The top ten clones comprise roughly 0.0089% of the sample. The data also belong to a second study, concerning human thymus T cells. The second study, in turn, reports: Donors were immunologically healthy infants undergoing open corrective cardiac surgery for congenital heart defects in Finland. Thymus tissue was collected as surgical resects that were removed during corrective cardiac surgery. Biased V and J gene segment usage appeared to be present in both thymic and peripheral blood repertoires. Highly overlapping thymic TCR repertoires among unrelated individuals were reported in the related research. The study used roughly eight infant thymus samples plus four related peripheral blood samples to characterize TCR alpha and beta repertoires. The cohort included about six male and a couple of female infants, with donor ages spanning 7 to 244 days. Thymocytes were released mechanically from tissue and stored at -70 °C as pellets of roughly 9.5-31 million cells. Genomic DNA was extracted from frozen cell pellets with a QIAsymphony instrument. The immunoSEQ multiplex PCR assay was used to amplify the TCRB and TCRAD loci from a standardized amount of quality-controlled genomic DNA. The amplicons covered the V(D)J region and were long enough to include the CDR3 and to identify the V and J genes. Through the commercial immunoSEQ service, the amplicons were sequenced on an Illumina platform. Primer bias and sequencing errors were corrected as previously described, and TCRAD and TCRB definitions were based on the IMGT database. Repertoires were analysed with immunoSEQ Analyzer 3.0 and VDJTools, covering basic statistics, V/J segment usage, diversity estimates, rarefaction and pairwise overlap. To estimate diversity, the Chao1, ChaoE, Efron-Thisted, Shannon and inverse Simpson indices were applied, and diversity was also estimated on datasets down-sampled to the smallest sample. Repertoire overlap was assessed by strict matching of CDR3 nucleotide sequence, V gene and J gene, and clustering was done by Jaccard-based multidimensional scaling. On average, thymus samples yielded hundreds of thousands of unique TCRB clonotypes, whereas blood samples yielded 70,000 to 100,000.

The sequence joins TRBV28 to TRBJ1-3; possibly the D gene is TRBD1, per 6 matching bases. The specimen sequenced was thymocytes. The TCR comes from a boy in the first two years of life with a congenital heart defect. Donor details come from another sample of the same person, matched by shared clones. The CDR3 reads CASSYKGGGVTGNTIYF. The nucleotides read TGTGCCAGCAGTTATAAGGGGGGGGGAGTCACCGGAAACACCATATATTTT.